This T cell receptor (beta chain) was captured by sequencing in a study of OX40 agonist ivuxolimab in advanced cancers. The data were produced by immunoSEQ multiplex PCR, yet TCRdb's version contains in-frame clones alone and is incomplete. The profile shows tens of thousands of clones, 80% to 95% of them singletons. This clonotype originated in an adult with an advanced solid tumor such as melanoma, head and neck, liver or kidney cancer. The input for sequencing was CD4+ or CD8+ T cells sorted from blood, taken in a trial of the OX40 agonist ivuxolimab.

The DNA of the CDR3 is TGTGCCAGCAGCGTAGGTAGTACCGGAAACTATGGCTACACCTTC. This translates into CASSVGSTGNYGYTF. The chain uses TRBV9 and TRBJ1-2; D remains ambiguous. V was trimmed by 0 bases and J by 2 bases, leaving 11 bases between them. Germline V gene lookup returns CDR1 SGDLS and CDR2 YYNGEE. CDR3 length: 15 amino acids.